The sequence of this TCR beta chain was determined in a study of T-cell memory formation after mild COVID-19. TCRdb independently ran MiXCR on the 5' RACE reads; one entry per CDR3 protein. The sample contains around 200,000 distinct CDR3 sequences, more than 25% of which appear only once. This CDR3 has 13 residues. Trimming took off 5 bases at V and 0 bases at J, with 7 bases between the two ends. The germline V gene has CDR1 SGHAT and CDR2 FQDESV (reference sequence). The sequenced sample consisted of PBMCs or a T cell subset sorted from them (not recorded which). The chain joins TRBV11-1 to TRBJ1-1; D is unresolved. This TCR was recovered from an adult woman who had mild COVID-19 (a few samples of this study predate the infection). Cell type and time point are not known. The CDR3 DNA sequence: TGTGCCAGCAGCCATACCCTGAACACTGAAGCTTTCTTT. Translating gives CASSHTLNTEAFF.